This T cell receptor (beta chain) emerged from a study of T cells in Graves' hyperthyroidism and ophthalmopathy (dated by TCRdb to about 2019). A note on the overall study: Peripheral blood was sampled at the time of initial diagnosis, prior to any treatment. To identify distinguishing TCR V-J signatures, a discovery cohort of 95 to 100 patients was used, comprising some 45 with Graves' ophthalmopathy and approximately 58 with stable Graves' hyperthyroidism. According to the paper, TCR Vbeta CDR3 sequencing was carried out on about 140 peripheral blood samples, which came from about 45 ophthalmopathy, roughly 75 hyperthyroidism and roughly 17 progressor patients. Whether ophthalmopathy could be predicted prospectively was tested in an independent validation cohort made up of roughly 20 hyperthyroidism patients plus 17 patients who later progressed to ophthalmopathy. After blood sampling, hyperthyroidism patients were treated with methimazole at a starting dose of 30 mg daily, and ophthalmopathy patients were treated with high-dose intravenous methylprednisolone. The 100 or so discovery patients were randomly split 7:3 into training and test sets. The study also compared thyroid tissue and blood T-cell repertoires from 6 or 7 Graves' hyperthyroidism patients. The investigation overall reported the following: No statistical method was used to set the sample size in advance, and investigators knew the group allocation. Blood samples also contained most of the expanded thyroid clonotypes (frequency above 0.001), which suggests that blood repertoires may reflect thyroid immune responses. During validation, the model predicted progression to ophthalmopathy a median of around six months ahead of onset, with almost 71% sensitivity and almost 75% specificity. A 13 V-J signature model separated ophthalmopathy from stable hyperthyroidism, with about 90% sensitivity and roughly 81% specificity in cross-validation and 80%/75% in testing.

The TCR beta CDR3 regions were amplified from RNA transcripts. For the first round of RT-PCR on the TCR CDR3, the HTBI primer set was used together with the Qiagen OneStep RT-PCR kit. A second multiplex PCR round built the libraries, followed by size selection and purification. The libraries were sequenced on an Illumina HiSeq2000 using paired-end 100 bp reads. Per the original workflow: SOAPnuke was used to process the raw data, with reads discarded if the reads contained adapters or uncalled bases, had a mean Phred below 15, or lacked an exact constant-primer or identifier match. High-quality paired reads were merged using COPE v1.2.5, and each unique nucleotide sequence was defined as a clonotype. Clonotypes were aligned to IMGT TRBV, TRBD and TRBJ reference segments using MiTCR v1.1. The analysis included only V-J combinations with a frequency above 0.0001, which together covered around 99% of the repertoires. A TCS score was defined as the ratio of F50 (clonal expansion) to E x V (chaos), with BLOSUM62-based TCRdist applied between CDR3 peptides within each V-J. Welch's t-statistics and random forest reduced roughly 540 V-J features to roughly 13, which were used in a naive Bayes classifier (R e1071). The Morisita-Horn index was used to measure how similar the thyroid and blood repertoires were. In-frame beta chains were kept once TCRdb had trimmed the public reads at Q25 with fastp and called clones with MiXCR. Identical CDR3 protein sequences are pooled into one entry, listed with their most common genes and DNA. The authors' filters were not applied to this entry. Here the sample has just under 750,000 distinct CDR3 sequences; around 40% occur a single time. Of the sample, around 32% falls within the top ten clones.

Per the germline V gene, SQVTM is the CDR1 and ANQGSEA is the CDR2. Inclusive of the bounding cysteine and phenylalanine, the CDR3 is 13 residues long. Only CDR3 DNA is held: 39 bases, read in frame from base 1. Stable Graves' hyperthyroidism was defined as no progression to ophthalmopathy during 18 months of follow-up. Hyperthyroidism patients were aged 18 to 65 years and newly diagnosed, with disease duration of less than 2 months. Patients with uncontrolled infections, other autoimmune diseases, pregnancy or lactation were excluded. Diagnoses relied on clinical symptoms, serum thyroxine and TRAb, thyroid ultrasound and orbital computed tomography. Ficoll-Paque density gradient centrifugation was used to isolate PBMCs from around 9.1 ml of fresh peripheral blood. Total RNA was extracted using Trizol reagent, and RNA quality was assessed on an Agilent 2100 Bioanalyzer. Of note for this clonotype: It lacks a known antigen. A much larger clone lies a single base off, so this may be a read error.

The sample comprised blood. The clonotype originates from a woman aged 35 to 49 with Graves' hyperthyroidism. The rearrangement combines TRBV29-1 with TRBJ1-2; the D gene is perhaps TRBD1, from 5 matching bases. The sequence in DNA is TGCAGCGTTGATGAGGGACCTAACTATGACTACACCTTC. Its translation reads: CSVDEGPNYDYTF.